This T cell receptor beta chain originates from a study of response to subunit inactivated influenza vaccine. Regarding the study as a whole: It was the authors' suggestion that each seasonal influenza vaccination recruits few new T cells.

The ends lost 0 bases at V and 7 bases at J; junction bases unmatched: 6. This CDR3 is built from 14 residues. Germline assignment: CDR1 SGHTA and CDR2 FQGNSA. TCRdb re-called the RT-PCR reads with MiXCR, one entry per CDR3 protein. The sample lists around 320,000 distinct CDR3 sequences, approximately 23% seen once, with approximately 10% in the top ten. A few counts support this clonotype. Its antigen is not known. The source was PBMCs from blood, collected less than 22 months after vaccination. The clonotype was recovered from a man between 50 and 75 years old who received an inactivated influenza vaccine. V gene TRBV7-2 combines with J gene TRBJ2-7; TRBD2 matches at 7 bases. CDR3 in amino acids: CASSLAGGGIEQYF. Here the CDR3 DNA reads TGTGCCAGCAGCTTAGCCGGGGGAGGGATTGAGCAGTACTTC.